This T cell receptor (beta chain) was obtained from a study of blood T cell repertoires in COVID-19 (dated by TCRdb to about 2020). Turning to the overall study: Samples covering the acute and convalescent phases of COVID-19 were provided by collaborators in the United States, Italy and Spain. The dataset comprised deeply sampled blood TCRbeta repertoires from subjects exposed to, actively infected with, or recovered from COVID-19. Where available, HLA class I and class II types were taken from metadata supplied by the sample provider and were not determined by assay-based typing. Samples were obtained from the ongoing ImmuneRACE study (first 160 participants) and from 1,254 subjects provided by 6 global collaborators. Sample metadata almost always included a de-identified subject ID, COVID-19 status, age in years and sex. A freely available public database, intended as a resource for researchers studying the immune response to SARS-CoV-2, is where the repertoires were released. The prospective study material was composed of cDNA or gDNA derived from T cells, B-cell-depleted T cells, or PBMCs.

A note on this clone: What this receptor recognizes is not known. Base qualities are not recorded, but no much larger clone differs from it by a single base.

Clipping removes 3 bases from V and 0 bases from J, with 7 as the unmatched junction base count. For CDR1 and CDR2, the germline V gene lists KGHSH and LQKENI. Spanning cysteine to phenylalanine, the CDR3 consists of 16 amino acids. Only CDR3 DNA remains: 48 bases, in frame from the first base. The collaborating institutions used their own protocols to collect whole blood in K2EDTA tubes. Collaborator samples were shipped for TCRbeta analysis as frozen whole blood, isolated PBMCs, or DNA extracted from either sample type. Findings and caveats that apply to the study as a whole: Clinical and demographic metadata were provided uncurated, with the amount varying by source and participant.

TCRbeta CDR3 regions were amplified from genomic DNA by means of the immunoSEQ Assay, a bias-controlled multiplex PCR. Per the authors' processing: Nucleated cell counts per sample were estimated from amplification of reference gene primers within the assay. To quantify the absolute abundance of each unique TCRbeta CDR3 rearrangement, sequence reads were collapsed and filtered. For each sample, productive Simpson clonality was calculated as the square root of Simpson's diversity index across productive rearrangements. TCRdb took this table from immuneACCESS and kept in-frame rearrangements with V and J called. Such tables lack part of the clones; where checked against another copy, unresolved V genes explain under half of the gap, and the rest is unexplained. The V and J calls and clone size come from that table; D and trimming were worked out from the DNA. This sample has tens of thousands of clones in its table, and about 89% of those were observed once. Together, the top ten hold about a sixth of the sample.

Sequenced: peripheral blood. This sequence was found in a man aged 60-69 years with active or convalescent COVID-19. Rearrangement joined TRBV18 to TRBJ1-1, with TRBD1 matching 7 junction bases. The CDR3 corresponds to CASSPRTGAVNTEAFF. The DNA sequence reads TGTGCCAGCTCACCCAGAACAGGGGCCGTGAACACTGAAGCTTTCTTT.